The clone carrying this T cell receptor (beta chain) was counted between two and nine times. TCRdb itself ran the RT-PCR reads through MiXCR, one entry per CDR3 protein. Among approximately 29,000 distinct CDR3 sequences listed, about two fifths were seen once. These data are taken from a study of patients and donors after allogeneic stem cell transplantation. The receptor was isolated from a human donor who was either an allogeneic HSCT recipient or a stem cell or donor lymphocyte infusion donor (not recorded which). It is not recorded whose cells these are; they may come from a transplant donor. Sequencing used blood, either unsorted or a sorted T cell fraction (not recorded which).

The CDR3 sequence: CASSRRQGVEAFF. In nucleotides, the CDR3 is TGTGCCAGCAGCCGAAGGCAAGGGGTTGAAGCTTTCTTT. V and J are TRBV7-9 and TRBJ1-1; D might be TRBD1 (5 bases). CDR3 length equals 13 residues. Germline assignment: CDR1 SEHNR and CDR2 FQNEAQ (reference sequence). The germline V and J ends were trimmed by 5 bases and 7 bases, with 14 bases remaining between them.